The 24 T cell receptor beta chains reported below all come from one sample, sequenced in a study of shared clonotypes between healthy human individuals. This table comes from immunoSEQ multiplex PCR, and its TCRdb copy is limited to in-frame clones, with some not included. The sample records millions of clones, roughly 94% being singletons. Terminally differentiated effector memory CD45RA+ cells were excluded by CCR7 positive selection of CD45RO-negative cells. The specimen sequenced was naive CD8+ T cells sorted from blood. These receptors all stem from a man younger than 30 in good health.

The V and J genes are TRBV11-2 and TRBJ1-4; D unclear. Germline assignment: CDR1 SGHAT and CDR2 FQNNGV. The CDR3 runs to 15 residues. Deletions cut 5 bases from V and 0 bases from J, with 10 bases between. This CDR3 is CASSPQVATNEKLFF. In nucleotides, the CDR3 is TGTGCCAGCAGCCCCCAGGTTGCAACTAATGAAAAACTGTTTTTT.

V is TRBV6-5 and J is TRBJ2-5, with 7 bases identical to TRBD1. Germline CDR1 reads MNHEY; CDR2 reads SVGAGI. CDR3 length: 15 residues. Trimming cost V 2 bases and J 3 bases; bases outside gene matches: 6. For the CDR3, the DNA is TGTGCCAGCAGTTACCCGGGGCAGGGGGAAGAGACCCAGTACTTC. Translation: CASSYPGQGEETQYF.

DNA of the CDR3: TGTGCCAGCAGTTACTTCGGGGGCTACGAGCAGTACTTC. As protein: CASSYFGGYEQYF. This chain joins TRBV6-5 and TRBJ2-7; perhaps TRBD2 as D (6 bases). This CDR3 region has 13 residues. CDR1 is MNHEY and CDR2 is SVGAGI in the germline V gene. Trimming shortened V by 1 base and J by 3 bases, and 7 bases separated the two germline ends.

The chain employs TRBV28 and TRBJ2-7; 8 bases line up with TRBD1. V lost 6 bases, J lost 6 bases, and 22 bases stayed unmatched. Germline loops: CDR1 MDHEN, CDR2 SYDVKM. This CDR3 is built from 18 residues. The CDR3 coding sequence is TGTGCCAGCAGACCTGCGAATTCCCGGGACAGGAGAATAGGCGAGCAGTACTTC. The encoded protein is CASRPANSRDRRIGEQYF. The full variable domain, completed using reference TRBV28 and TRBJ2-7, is DVKVTQSSRYLVKRTGEKVFLECVQDMDHENMFWYRQDPGLGLRLIYFSYDVKMKEKGDIPEGYSVSREKKERFSLILESASTNQTSMYLCASRPANSRDRRIGEQYFGPGTRLTVT.

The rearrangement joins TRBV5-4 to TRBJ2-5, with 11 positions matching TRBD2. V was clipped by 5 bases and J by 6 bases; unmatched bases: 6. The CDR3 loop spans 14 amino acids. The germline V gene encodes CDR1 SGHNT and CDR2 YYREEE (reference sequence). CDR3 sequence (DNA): TGTGCCAGCAGTCTAGCGGGAGGCGGAAAGACCCAGTACTTC. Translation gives CASSLAGGGKTQYF.

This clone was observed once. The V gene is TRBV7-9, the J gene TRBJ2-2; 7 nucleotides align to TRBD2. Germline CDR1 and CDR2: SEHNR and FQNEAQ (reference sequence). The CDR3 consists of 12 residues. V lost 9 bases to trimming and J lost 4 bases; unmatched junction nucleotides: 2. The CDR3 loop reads CASPGGTGELFF. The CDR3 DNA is TGTGCCAGTCCGGGGGGCACCGGGGAGCTGTTTTTT.

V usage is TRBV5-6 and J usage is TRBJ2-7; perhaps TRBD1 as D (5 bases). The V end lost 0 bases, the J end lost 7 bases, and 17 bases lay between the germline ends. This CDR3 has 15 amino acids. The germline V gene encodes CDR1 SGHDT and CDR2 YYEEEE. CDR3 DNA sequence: TGTGCCAGCAGCTTGGGAGGCAGCCCCCAGGGAGAGCAGTACTTC. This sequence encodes CASSLGGSPQGEQYF.

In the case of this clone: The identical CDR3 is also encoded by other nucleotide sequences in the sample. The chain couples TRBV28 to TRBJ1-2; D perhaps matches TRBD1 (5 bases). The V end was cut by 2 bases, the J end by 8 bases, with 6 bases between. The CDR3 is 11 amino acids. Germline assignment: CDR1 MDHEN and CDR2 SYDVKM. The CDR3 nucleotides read TGTGCCAGCAGTTTAGGGGACGGCTACACCTTC. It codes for CASSLGDGYTF.

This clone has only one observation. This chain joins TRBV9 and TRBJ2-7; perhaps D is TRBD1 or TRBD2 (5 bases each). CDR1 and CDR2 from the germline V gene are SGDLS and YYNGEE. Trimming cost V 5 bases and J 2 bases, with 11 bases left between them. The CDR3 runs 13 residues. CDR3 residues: CASSRGDPYEQYF. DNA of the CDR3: TGTGCCAGCAGTCGTGGGGACCCCTACGAGCAGTACTTC.

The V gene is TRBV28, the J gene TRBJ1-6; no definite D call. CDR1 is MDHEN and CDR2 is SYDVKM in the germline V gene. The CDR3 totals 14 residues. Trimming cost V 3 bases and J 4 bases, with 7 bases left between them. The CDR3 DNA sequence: TGTGCCAGCAGTTTCAAGTATTATAATTCACCCCTCCACTTT. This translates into CASSFKYYNSPLHF.

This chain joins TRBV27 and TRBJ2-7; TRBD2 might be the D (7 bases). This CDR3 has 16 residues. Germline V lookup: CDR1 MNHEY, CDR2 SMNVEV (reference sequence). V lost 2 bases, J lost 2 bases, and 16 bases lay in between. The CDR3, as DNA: TGTGCCAGCAGTTTAGGGGGGGGCTGGGGGACCTACGAGCAGTACTTC. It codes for CASSLGGGWGTYEQYF.

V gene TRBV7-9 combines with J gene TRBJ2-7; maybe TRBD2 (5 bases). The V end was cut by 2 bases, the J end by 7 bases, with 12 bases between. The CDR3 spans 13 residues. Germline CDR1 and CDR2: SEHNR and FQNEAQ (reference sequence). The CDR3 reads CASSLLGKEEQYF. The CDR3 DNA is TGTGCCAGCAGCTTACTCGGGAAAGAAGAGCAGTACTTC.

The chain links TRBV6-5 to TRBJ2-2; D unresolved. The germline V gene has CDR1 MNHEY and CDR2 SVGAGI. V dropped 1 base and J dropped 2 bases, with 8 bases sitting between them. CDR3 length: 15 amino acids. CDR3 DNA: TGTGCCAGCAGTTACTTGGGGTTCAACACCGGGGAGCTGTTTTTT. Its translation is CASSYLGFNTGELFF.

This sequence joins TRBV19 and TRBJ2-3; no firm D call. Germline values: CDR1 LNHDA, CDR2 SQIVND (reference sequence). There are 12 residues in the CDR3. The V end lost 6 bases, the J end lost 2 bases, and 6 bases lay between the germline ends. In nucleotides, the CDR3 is TGTGCCAGTAGCCAGGACACAGATACGCAGTATTTT. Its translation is CASSQDTDTQYF.

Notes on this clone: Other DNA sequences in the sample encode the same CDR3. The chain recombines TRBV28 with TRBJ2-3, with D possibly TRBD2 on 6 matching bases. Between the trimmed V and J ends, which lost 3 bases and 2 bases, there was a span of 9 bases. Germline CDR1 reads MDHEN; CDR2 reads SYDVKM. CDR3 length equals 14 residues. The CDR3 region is CASSLAGTTDTQYF. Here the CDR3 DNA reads TGTGCCAGCAGTTTGGCGGGAACCACAGATACGCAGTATTTT.

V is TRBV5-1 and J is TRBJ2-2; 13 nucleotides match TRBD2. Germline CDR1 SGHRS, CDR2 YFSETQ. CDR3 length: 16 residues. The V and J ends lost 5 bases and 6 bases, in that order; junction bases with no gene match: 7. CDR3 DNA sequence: TGCGCCAGCAGTCACAGACTAGCGGGGGGACCCGGGGAGCTGTTTTTT. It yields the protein CASSHRLAGGPGELFF.

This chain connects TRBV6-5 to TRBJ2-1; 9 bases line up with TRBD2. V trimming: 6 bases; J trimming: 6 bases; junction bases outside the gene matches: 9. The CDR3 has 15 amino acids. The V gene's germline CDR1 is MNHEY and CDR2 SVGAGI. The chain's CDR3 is CASSPLSGGFNEQFF. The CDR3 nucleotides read TGTGCCAGCAGCCCCCTTAGCGGGGGATTCAATGAGCAGTTCTTC.

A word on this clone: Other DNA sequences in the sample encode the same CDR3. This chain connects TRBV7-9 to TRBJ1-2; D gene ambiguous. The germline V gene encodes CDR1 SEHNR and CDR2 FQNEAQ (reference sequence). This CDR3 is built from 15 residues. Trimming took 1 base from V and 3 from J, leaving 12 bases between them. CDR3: CASSLVPSADYGYTF. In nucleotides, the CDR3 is TGTGCCAGCAGCTTAGTACCATCAGCAGACTATGGCTACACCTTC.

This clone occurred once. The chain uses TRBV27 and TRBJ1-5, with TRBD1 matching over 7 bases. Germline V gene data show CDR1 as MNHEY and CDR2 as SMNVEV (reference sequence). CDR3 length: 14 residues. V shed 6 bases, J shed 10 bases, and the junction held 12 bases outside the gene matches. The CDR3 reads CASRLSGGIDPQHF. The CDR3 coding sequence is TGTGCCAGCAGACTTTCAGGGGGTATTGATCCCCAGCATTTT.

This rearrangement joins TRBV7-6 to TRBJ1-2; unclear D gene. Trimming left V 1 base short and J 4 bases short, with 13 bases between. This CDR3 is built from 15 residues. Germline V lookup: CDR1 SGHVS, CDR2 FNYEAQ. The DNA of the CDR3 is TGTGCCAGCAGCTTAGAGGCGGGCCCGGTCTATGGCTACACCTTC. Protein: CASSLEAGPVYGYTF.

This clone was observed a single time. The CDR3 is CASSPFREWDTEAFF. Written as DNA, the CDR3 is TGCGCCAGCAGTCCCTTCAGGGAATGGGACACTGAAGCTTTCTTT. The rearrangement joins TRBV10-1 to TRBJ1-1; weak D call: TRBD1 (5 bases). Germline V gives CDR1 WNHNN, CDR2 SYGVQD (reference sequence). V lost 5 bases to trimming and J lost 3 bases, with 16 bases between them. The CDR3 has 15 residues.

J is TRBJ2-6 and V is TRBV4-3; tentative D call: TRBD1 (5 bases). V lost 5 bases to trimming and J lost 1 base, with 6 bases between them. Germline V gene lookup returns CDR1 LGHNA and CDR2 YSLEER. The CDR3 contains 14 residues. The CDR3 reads CASSKGSGANVLTF. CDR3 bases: TGCGCCAGCAGCAAGGGGTCTGGGGCCAACGTCCTGACTTTC.

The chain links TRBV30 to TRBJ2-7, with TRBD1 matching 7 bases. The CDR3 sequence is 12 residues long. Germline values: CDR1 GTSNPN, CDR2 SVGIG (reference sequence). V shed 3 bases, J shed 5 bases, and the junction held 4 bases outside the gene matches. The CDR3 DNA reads TGTGCCTGGAGCGGTGACAGGGACGAGCAGTACTTC. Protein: CAWSGDRDEQYF.

CDR3 sequence (DNA): TGTGCCAGCAGAGGCTTGCGAGAGACCCAGTACTTC. This encodes CASRGLRETQYF. The rearrangement uses TRBV28 and TRBJ2-5; D gene unclear. Germline-derived CDR1 and CDR2 are MDHEN and SYDVKM. The CDR3 has 12 amino acids. Trimming took 6 bases from V and 4 from J, leaving 9 bases between them.